This TCR beta chain was retrieved from a study of blood T cell repertoires in COVID-19. Background on the study: Sites in the United States, Italy and Spain provided acute and convalescent COVID-19 samples. Sources were T cells, B-cell-depleted T cells, or PBMCs; the material itself was cDNA or gDNA.

Original processing methods: From reference gene primer amplification, estimates of nucleated cell counts were derived. The data were produced by immunoSEQ multiplex PCR, yet TCRdb's version contains in-frame clones alone and is incomplete. For V, J and clone size, that table is used; D and trimming come from the DNA. The data contain about 100,000 clones, roughly 85% of them seen just once; the ten biggest clones take up about 1.8%. This sequence was found in a woman aged 70-85 years with active or convalescent COVID-19. Source material: peripheral blood.

This CDR3 is CASSNLPYNRDRGPFSNQPQHF. As DNA, the CDR3 is TGTGCCAGCAGTAACCTTCCTTATAACCGGGACAGGGGTCCCTTTAGCAATCAGCCCCAGCATTTT. J is TRBJ1-5 and V is TRBV27; 10 bases agree with TRBD1. The length of the CDR3 is 22 residues. J was trimmed by 0 bases and V by 5 bases; bases with no gene match: 22. Germline lookup yields CDR1 MNHEY and CDR2 SMNVEV (reference sequence).